A selection of T cell receptor beta chains follows, all from one sample in a study of shared clonotypes between healthy human individuals. The protocol was immunoSEQ multiplex PCR, while the TCRdb copy is restricted to in-frame clones and leaves out a portion. This sample has 2 million to 2.5 million clones, with 92% found just once. The sequenced sample was naive CD4+ T cells from PBMCs. All receptors derive from a man aged 18-30 years in good health. Some clones in this sample may be carry-over from other donors' samples. Both conserved end residues are part of each CDR3. A D gene is named only where the DNA matches it firmly. The size field is filled for only some rows; it gives once, few, many or a size class.

j_call: TRBJ1-5
clone_size: -
d_call: TRBD1
v_call: TRBV7-8
cdr3_aa: CASSFLRPTGLAGNQPQHF
cdr3_nt: TGTGCCAGCAGCTTCCTCCGCCCGACAGGGCTTGCAGGCAATCAGCCCCAGCATTTT

j_call: TRBJ1-3
clone_size: -
d_call: -
v_call: TRBV15
cdr3_aa: CATSREASGNTIYF
cdr3_nt: TGTGCCACCAGCAGAGAAGCTTCTGGAAACACCATATATTTT

j_call: TRBJ2-3
clone_size: -
d_call: -
v_call: TRBV5-1
cdr3_aa: CASTATGTDTQYF
cdr3_nt: TGCGCCAGCACGGCTACAGGGACAGATACGCAGTATTTT

j_call: TRBJ1-2
clone_size: -
d_call: -
v_call: TRBV11-2
cdr3_aa: CASSAPPLQDNYGYTF
cdr3_nt: TGTGCCAGCAGCGCTCCCCCCCTACAGGACAACTATGGCTACACCTTC

j_call: TRBJ1-1
clone_size: -
d_call: -
v_call: TRBV14
cdr3_aa: CASSQVFDWSTEAFF
cdr3_nt: TGTGCCAGCAGCCAAGTCTTTGACTGGAGCACTGAAGCTTTCTTT

j_call: TRBJ1-1
clone_size: -
d_call: -
v_call: TRBV18
cdr3_aa: CASSPSGDGAFF
cdr3_nt: TGTGCCAGCTCACCATCGGGGGACGGCGCTTTCTTT

j_call: TRBJ2-7
clone_size: -
d_call: TRBD2
v_call: TRBV19
cdr3_aa: CASRRLAGDYEQYF
cdr3_nt: TGTGCCAGTAGGAGGTTAGCGGGTGACTACGAGCAGTACTTC

j_call: TRBJ2-2
clone_size: -
d_call: -
v_call: TRBV7-3
cdr3_aa: CASSLMSNTGELFF
cdr3_nt: TGTGCCAGCAGCTTAATGTCTAATACCGGGGAGCTGTTTTTT

j_call: TRBJ1-1
clone_size: -
d_call: -
v_call: TRBV5-1
cdr3_aa: CASSPNLPAGTEAFF
cdr3_nt: TGCGCCAGCAGCCCTAACCTCCCGGCGGGCACTGAAGCTTTCTTT

j_call: TRBJ1-5
clone_size: -
d_call: TRBD1
v_call: TRBV19
cdr3_aa: CASIGQGNQPQHF
cdr3_nt: TGTGCCAGTATTGGACAGGGCAATCAGCCCCAGCATTTT

j_call: TRBJ2-7
clone_size: -
d_call: TRBD2
v_call: TRBV5-4
cdr3_aa: CASSLDSGSAEQYF
cdr3_nt: TGTGCCAGCAGCTTGGACAGCGGGAGTGCCGAGCAGTACTTC

j_call: TRBJ2-1
clone_size: -
d_call: -
v_call: TRBV27
cdr3_aa: CASSSPRGATSNEQFF
cdr3_nt: TGTGCCAGCAGTTCTCCCAGGGGCGCTACAAGCAATGAGCAGTTCTTC

j_call: TRBJ2-1
clone_size: -
d_call: TRBD2
v_call: TRBV28
cdr3_aa: CASSPTSLPYNEQFF
cdr3_nt: TGTGCCAGCAGTCCGACTAGCCTCCCCTACAATGAGCAGTTCTTC

j_call: TRBJ2-7
clone_size: few
d_call: -
v_call: TRBV5-1
cdr3_aa: CASSPPDSYEQYF
cdr3_nt: TGCGCCAGCAGCCCCCCGGACAGCTACGAGCAGTACTTC

j_call: TRBJ1-5
clone_size: -
d_call: TRBD1
v_call: TRBV5-4
cdr3_aa: CASSPDRFQPQHF
cdr3_nt: TGTGCCAGCAGCCCGGACAGGTTCCAGCCCCAGCATTTT

j_call: TRBJ2-3
clone_size: -
d_call: TRBD2
v_call: TRBV4-2
cdr3_aa: CASSQERASGYTDTQYF
cdr3_nt: TGTGCCAGCAGCCAAGAGCGGGCTAGCGGCTACACAGATACGCAGTATTTT

j_call: TRBJ1-2
clone_size: -
d_call: -
v_call: TRBV28
cdr3_aa: CASRPYPGDGYTF
cdr3_nt: TGTGCCAGCAGACCGTACCCAGGGGATGGCTACACCTTC

j_call: TRBJ2-7
clone_size: -
d_call: -
v_call: TRBV4-3
cdr3_aa: CASSQAAYPGYEQYF
cdr3_nt: TGCGCCAGCAGCCAAGCTGCGTATCCGGGATACGAGCAGTACTTC

j_call: TRBJ2-2
clone_size: -
d_call: TRBD1
v_call: TRBV2
cdr3_aa: CASSKGQGAGTGELFF
cdr3_nt: TGTGCCAGCAGTAAAGGACAGGGGGCGGGTACCGGGGAGCTGTTTTTT

j_call: TRBJ1-2
clone_size: -
d_call: -
v_call: TRBV19
cdr3_aa: CASNPDFNYGYTF
cdr3_nt: TGTGCCAGTAACCCGGATTTTAACTATGGCTACACCTTC

j_call: TRBJ1-1
clone_size: -
d_call: TRBD1
v_call: TRBV18
cdr3_aa: CASSPQQGDNTEAFF
cdr3_nt: TGTGCCAGCTCACCCCAACAGGGGGATAACACTGAAGCTTTCTTT

j_call: TRBJ1-5
clone_size: -
d_call: -
v_call: TRBV28
cdr3_aa: CANSGRNSNQPQHF
cdr3_nt: TGTGCCAATTCAGGGAGAAATAGCAATCAGCCCCAGCATTTT

j_call: TRBJ2-6
clone_size: -
d_call: -
v_call: TRBV6-1
cdr3_aa: CASSAVASGANVLTF
cdr3_nt: TGTGCCAGCAGTGCAGTAGCGTCAGGGGCCAACGTCCTGACTTTC

j_call: TRBJ2-2
clone_size: -
d_call: TRBD2
v_call: TRBV5-1
cdr3_aa: CASSPGLADTGELFF
cdr3_nt: TGCGCCAGCAGCCCCGGACTAGCCGACACCGGGGAGCTGTTTTTT

j_call: TRBJ2-2
clone_size: -
d_call: TRBD1
v_call: TRBV10-3
cdr3_aa: CAIRPGQVAGELFF
cdr3_nt: TGTGCCATCAGGCCGGGACAGGTGGCCGGGGAGCTGTTTTTT

j_call: TRBJ1-2
clone_size: once
d_call: -
v_call: TRBV5-6
cdr3_aa: CASRDTGAGTWNGYTF
cdr3_nt: TGTGCCAGCAGAGATACGGGGGCAGGGACGTGGAATGGCTACACCTTC

j_call: TRBJ2-2
clone_size: -
d_call: -
v_call: TRBV28
cdr3_aa: CASSSLRGDRDTGELFF
cdr3_nt: TGTGCCAGCAGTTCCCTCAGGGGGGATAGGGACACCGGGGAGCTGTTTTTT

j_call: TRBJ2-4
clone_size: few
d_call: -
v_call: TRBV2
cdr3_aa: CASSELNIQYF
cdr3_nt: TGTGCCAGCAGTGAGTTGAACATTCAGTACTTC

j_call: TRBJ1-1
clone_size: -
d_call: TRBD1
v_call: TRBV5-1
cdr3_aa: CASSPLTGPNTEAFF
cdr3_nt: TGCGCCAGCAGCCCGTTGACAGGGCCTAACACTGAAGCTTTCTTT

j_call: TRBJ2-7
clone_size: -
d_call: -
v_call: TRBV11-1
cdr3_aa: CASSQPGLNYEQYF
cdr3_nt: TGTGCCAGCAGCCAACCGGGACTGAACTACGAGCAGTACTTC

j_call: TRBJ1-2
clone_size: few
d_call: TRBD1
v_call: TRBV6-1
cdr3_aa: CASSVPWTGPYGYTF
cdr3_nt: TGTGCCAGCAGTGTTCCATGGACAGGGCCCTATGGCTACACCTTC

j_call: TRBJ2-7
clone_size: -
d_call: TRBD2
v_call: TRBV18
cdr3_aa: CASSFVSGTYEQYF
cdr3_nt: TGTGCCAGCTCGTTTGTTAGCGGGACCTACGAGCAGTACTTC

j_call: TRBJ2-3
clone_size: once
d_call: TRBD2
v_call: TRBV5-4
cdr3_aa: CASSLGGLAGHTDTQYF
cdr3_nt: TGTGCCAGCAGCTTGGGGGGACTAGCGGGACACACAGATACGCAGTATTTT

j_call: TRBJ2-7
clone_size: -
d_call: -
v_call: TRBV9
cdr3_aa: CASSVGSVNYEQYF
cdr3_nt: TGTGCCAGCAGCGTGGGGTCCGTCAACTACGAGCAGTACTTC

j_call: TRBJ1-3
clone_size: -
d_call: -
v_call: TRBV5-1
cdr3_aa: CASSLELSIRGNTIYF
cdr3_nt: TGCGCCAGCAGCTTGGAGCTCAGCATAAGGGGAAACACCATATATTTT

j_call: TRBJ2-7
clone_size: -
d_call: -
v_call: TRBV30
cdr3_aa: CAWSVRRGTEGYF
cdr3_nt: TGTGCCTGGAGTGTACGGAGAGGGACCGAAGGTTACTTC

j_call: TRBJ2-3
clone_size: -
d_call: -
v_call: TRBV28
cdr3_aa: CAILWRGSDTQYF
cdr3_nt: TGTGCCATCCTCTGGAGGGGGTCAGATACGCAGTATTTT

j_call: TRBJ2-5
clone_size: -
d_call: -
v_call: TRBV2
cdr3_aa: CASSRARGQETQYF
cdr3_nt: TGTGCCAGCAGTCGAGCGAGGGGACAAGAGACCCAGTACTTC

j_call: TRBJ2-1
clone_size: -
d_call: TRBD2
v_call: TRBV11-2
cdr3_aa: CASRRPGGRRFGNEQFF
cdr3_nt: TGTGCCAGCAGACGACCGGGAGGCAGACGGTTTGGTAATGAGCAGTTCTTC

j_call: TRBJ2-7
clone_size: -
d_call: TRBD1
v_call: TRBV19
cdr3_aa: CASSMDRGYSYEQYF
cdr3_nt: TGTGCCAGTAGTATGGACAGGGGGTACTCCTACGAGCAGTACTTC

j_call: TRBJ2-5
clone_size: -
d_call: -
v_call: TRBV10-3
cdr3_aa: CAISESSLLRETQYF
cdr3_nt: TGTGCCATCAGTGAGTCGTCGCTCCTAAGGGAGACCCAGTACTTC

j_call: TRBJ2-5
clone_size: -
d_call: TRBD1
v_call: TRBV6-5
cdr3_aa: CASSYSIPTGRETQYF
cdr3_nt: TGTGCCAGCAGTTACTCGATACCGACAGGGAGAGAGACCCAGTACTTC

j_call: TRBJ1-1
clone_size: once
d_call: -
v_call: TRBV15
cdr3_aa: CATSTPRGGGSEAFF
cdr3_nt: TGTGCCACCAGCACGCCGAGGGGGGGTGGGTCTGAAGCTTTCTTT

j_call: TRBJ1-1
clone_size: -
d_call: -
v_call: TRBV28
cdr3_aa: CASSPSWVNTEAFF
cdr3_nt: TGTGCCAGCAGCCCGAGTTGGGTGAACACTGAAGCTTTCTTT

j_call: TRBJ2-3
clone_size: -
d_call: -
v_call: TRBV9
cdr3_aa: CASSVASASTDTQYF
cdr3_nt: TGTGCCAGCAGCGTAGCTAGCGCTAGCACAGATACGCAGTATTTT

j_call: TRBJ2-3
clone_size: -
d_call: TRBD2
v_call: TRBV6-1
cdr3_aa: CASSGSGARRVSTDTQYF
cdr3_nt: TGTGCCAGCAGTGGAAGCGGGGCCCGGAGAGTTAGCACAGATACGCAGTATTTT

j_call: TRBJ1-6
clone_size: -
d_call: TRBD1
v_call: TRBV4-1
cdr3_aa: CASSPPSQQGWNSPLHF
cdr3_nt: TGCGCCAGCAGCCCCCCCTCCCAACAGGGGTGGAATTCACCCCTCCACTTT

j_call: TRBJ2-3
clone_size: -
d_call: TRBD1
v_call: TRBV5-4
cdr3_aa: CASSLALAGGFTDTQYF
cdr3_nt: TGTGCCAGCAGCTTGGCCTTGGCAGGGGGTTTCACAGATACGCAGTATTTT